This T cell receptor (beta chain) comes out of a study of radiotherapy plus CTLA-4 blockade in lung cancer. CTLA-4 blockade with ipilimumab, together with focal radiation, was given to patients with chemo-refractory metastatic non-small-cell lung cancer. Germline CDR1 reads GTSNPN; CDR2 reads SVGIG (reference sequence). Trimming removed 3 bases at V and 0 bases at J, with 9 bases between. The CDR3 loop spans 13 amino acids. The data were produced by immunoSEQ multiplex PCR, yet TCRdb's version contains in-frame clones alone and is incomplete. The sample has about 73,000 clones, roughly 84% seen once.

This TCR came from a human donor with non-small cell lung cancer that progressed on radiotherapy plus ipilimumab. Sample: peripheral blood, taken from a patient treated with radiotherapy plus ipilimumab. The rearrangement joins TRBV30 to TRBJ2-7, with D tentatively TRBD1 (5 bases). CDR3 in amino acids: CAWRDTASYEQYF. In DNA form, the CDR3 reads TGTGCCTGGAGGGACACCGCCTCCTACGAGCAGTACTTC.